These 18 T cell receptor beta chains were sequenced from one sample in a study of T cell responses to AZD1222 COVID-19 vaccine. Clones were read by immunoSEQ multiplex PCR, and TCRdb kept only the in-frame ones, dropping some. The data show approximately 120,000 clones, 87% seen once. The sequencing used peripheral blood, collected on day 0 of AZD1222 vaccination. These TCRs come from an adult in good health.

The chain joins TRBV27 to TRBJ1-2; D gene ambiguous. This CDR3 region has 13 residues. Per germline, CDR1 MNHEY and CDR2 SMNVEV (reference sequence). The ends were cut back, 7 bases at V and 8 bases at J, with 17 bases in the middle. The CDR3 DNA reads TGTGCCAGCACTCGGGGTTGGGATAGAGGCTACACCTTC. Amino acids: CASTRGWDRGYTF.

V and J are TRBV19 and TRBJ2-3; D not certain. The V and J ends lost 3 bases and 4 bases respectively, with 14 bases between them. The CDR3 extends over 15 amino acids. Germline loops: CDR1 LNHDA, CDR2 SQIVND (reference sequence). Written as DNA, the CDR3 is TGTGCCAGTAGTATGGAGACGCTTCTCCCAGATACGCAGTATTTT. Translating gives CASSMETLLPDTQYF. Supplemented by reference TRBV19 and TRBJ2-3, the full variable domain reads DGGITQSPKYLFRKEGQNVTLSCEQNLNHDAMYWYRQDPGQGLRLIYYSQIVNDFQKGDIAEGYSVSREKKESFPLTVTSAQKNPTAFYLCASSMETLLPDTQYFGPGTRLTVL.

V gene TRBV13 combines with J gene TRBJ1-1; D call uncertain. V was shortened by 2 bases and J by 6 bases, with 16 bases between the two germline ends. This CDR3 comprises 15 residues. CDR1 is PRHDT, CDR2 FYEKMQ, per germline (reference sequence). The chain's CDR3 is CASSLKGPTGAEAFF. The CDR3 DNA sequence: TGTGCCAGCAGCTTAAAGGGCCCCACGGGCGCTGAAGCTTTCTTT.

V gene TRBV5-1 combines with J gene TRBJ2-7, with 7 positions matching TRBD2. V lost 7 bases to trimming and J lost 5 bases; unmatched junction nucleotides: 12. The CDR3 extends over 14 amino acids. The germline V gene encodes CDR1 SGHRS and CDR2 YFSETQ. The CDR3 reads CASSPSGTNHEQYF. CDR3 DNA: TGCGCCAGCTCCCCTAGCGGAACCAACCACGAGCAGTACTTC.

V and J are TRBV19 and TRBJ2-1; D not certain. Trimming shortened V by 5 bases and J by 7 bases, and 9 bases separated the two germline ends. This CDR3 spans 12 amino acids. CDR1 LNHDA and CDR2 SQIVND come from the germline V gene (reference sequence). The chain's CDR3 is CASSPSLNEQFF. For the CDR3, the DNA is TGTGCCAGTAGTCCCTCGTTAAATGAGCAGTTCTTC.

The chain carries TRBV6-6 and TRBJ1-1, with D perhaps TRBD1 (6 bases). In germline, CDR1 is MNHNY, CDR2 SVGAGI (reference sequence). The V and J ends lost 6 bases and 4 bases respectively, with 15 bases between them. CDR3 length equals 14 residues. CDR3 loop: CASSYRALSTEAFF. The CDR3 region has the DNA TGTGCCAGCAGCTACAGGGCCCTGAGCACTGAAGCTTTCTTT.

This chain joins TRBV7-9 and TRBJ2-7; TRBD2 matches 7 bases. CDR1 is SEHNR and CDR2 is FQNEAQ in the germline V gene (reference sequence). The CDR3 covers 14 residues. Trimming at V came to 5 bases and at J to 5 bases, leaving 9 bases not matched to a gene. As DNA, the CDR3 is TGTGCCAGCAGCGCCAGGTTCAGCGGGGACGAGCAGTACTTC. Protein sequence: CASSARFSGDEQYF.

The gene calls are TRBV29-1 and TRBJ2-1; D may correspond to TRBD1 or TRBD2 (5 bases each). V dropped 7 bases and J dropped 4 bases, with 20 bases sitting between them. The CDR3 spans 15 residues. Germline CDR1 SQVTM, CDR2 ANQGSEA. This chain's CDR3 is CSAEGSGELYNEQFF. DNA for the CDR3: TGCAGCGCAGAGGGGTCAGGAGAACTTTACAATGAGCAGTTCTTC.

The chain combines TRBV6-5 with TRBJ2-2; D is possibly TRBD1 (6 bases). The length of the CDR3 is 13 residues. The V end was cut by 6 bases, the J end by 6 bases, with 11 bases between. Germline-derived CDR1 and CDR2 are MNHEY and SVGAGI. The DNA for the CDR3 is TGTGCCAGCAGAGACAGGTTCCCCGGGGAGCTGTTTTTT. Translating it yields CASRDRFPGELFF.

The rearrangement links TRBV13 to TRBJ2-6; no definite D call. Trimming cost V 6 bases and J 2 bases, with 8 bases left between them. This CDR3 is 14 amino acids long. Germline V gene sequence: CDR1 PRHDT, CDR2 FYEKMQ (reference sequence). Here the CDR3 reads CASRLTTGANVLTF. The CDR3 DNA is TGTGCCAGCAGACTAACCACTGGGGCCAACGTCCTGACTTTC.

The rearrangement joins TRBV7-9 to TRBJ2-7, with D uncertain. The germline V and J ends were trimmed by 5 bases and 4 bases, with 6 bases remaining between them. CDR1 is SEHNR, CDR2 FQNEAQ, per germline (reference sequence). The CDR3 covers 11 residues. This CDR3 is CASSTAYEQYF. For the CDR3, the DNA is TGTGCCAGCAGCACCGCATACGAGCAGTACTTC. The full variable domain, in which reference TRBV7-9 and TRBJ2-7 provide the parts outside the CDR3, is DTGVSQNPRHKITKRGQNVTFRCDPISEHNRLYWYRQTLGQGPEFLTYFQNEAQLEKSRLLSDRFSAERPKGSFSTLEIQRTEQGDSAMYLCASSTAYEQYFGPGTRLTVT.

The V call is TRBV4-1, the J call TRBJ1-2; 9 positions match TRBD1. V shed 4 bases and J 2 bases; nucleotides not matched to a gene: 5. Per the germline V gene, CDR1 is MGHRA and CDR2 is YSYEKL. The CDR3 is made up of 15 amino acids. Here the CDR3 reads CASSRSGTGNYGYTF. In DNA, the CDR3 is TGCGCCAGCAGCCGGAGCGGGACAGGGAACTATGGCTACACCTTC.

The chain combines TRBV6-2 or TRBV6-3 with TRBJ1-2; the D is unclear. Trimming shortened V by 3 bases and J by 6 bases, and 11 bases separated the two germline ends. The CDR3 sequence is 13 residues long. The germline V gene encodes CDR1 MNHEY and CDR2 SVGEGT. The CDR3 DNA reads TGTGCCAGCAGTTATGGGGATAAGGATGGCTACACCTTC. This encodes CASSYGDKDGYTF.

V and J are TRBV6-1 and TRBJ2-7, with TRBD1 as a possible D gene (6 bases). CDR1 is MNHNS and CDR2 is SASEGT in the germline V gene. V was pared by 4 bases and J by 2 bases, with 18 bases between. The CDR3 spans 16 residues. The CDR3 DNA reads as TGTGCCAGCAGTGGCACGGACAGCCGATTAACCTACGAGCAGTACTTC. This encodes CASSGTDSRLTYEQYF.

This sequence joins TRBV3-1 (or the pseudogene TRBV3-2) and TRBJ2-1, with 12 bases matching TRBD2. Germline assignment: CDR1 LGHDT and CDR2 YNNKEL (reference sequence). The ends lost 3 bases at V and 8 bases at J; junction bases unmatched: 17. CDR3 length: 19 amino acids. The CDR3 region is CASSHKLAGGLVVSDEQFF. The CDR3 bases are TGTGCCAGCAGCCATAAACTAGCGGGGGGACTTGTGGTGTCGGATGAGCAGTTCTTC.

This chain joins TRBV14 and TRBJ2-7; D remains ambiguous. Germline loops: CDR1 SGHDN, CDR2 FVKESK. CDR3 length equals 13 residues. Between the trimmed V and J ends, which lost 1 base and 4 bases, there was a span of 8 bases. CDR3 coding DNA: TGTGCCAGCAGCCAAGTATCCGGGTACGAGCAGTACTTC. As protein: CASSQVSGYEQYF.

CDR3 DNA: TGTGCCAGCAGTCCCCGTGCCCACTACGAGCAGTACTTC. Translated, it gives CASSPRAHYEQYF. V usage is TRBV12-3 or TRBV12-4 and J usage is TRBJ2-7; unclear D gene. Trimming cost V 5 bases and J 3 bases, with 11 bases left between them. The CDR3 contains 13 residues.

The chain uses TRBV6-6 and TRBJ1-1, with no clear D. This CDR3 has 15 amino acids. V lost 2 bases and J 0 bases, leaving 10 bases between the germline ends. Germline lookup yields CDR1 MNHNY and CDR2 SVGAGI (reference sequence). The chain's CDR3 is CASSYRGFLNTEAFF. The CDR3 coding sequence is TGTGCCAGCAGTTACCGGGGATTCCTGAACACTGAAGCTTTCTTT.